A selection of T cell receptor beta chains follows, all from one sample in a study of cytomegalovirus exposure and HLA in healthy donors. The repertoire was sequenced with immunoSEQ multiplex PCR; TCRdb's copy has only in-frame clones and lacks some. The sample carries some 110,000 clones, 79% recorded once. Material: PBMCs. These TCRs come from a woman under 30 in good health and CMV-seropositive. The CDR3 runs from the conserved cysteine through the conserved F or W. A D gene is named only where the DNA matches it firmly. A clone size is listed for some rows: how often the clone was seen (once, few, many), or a class if it is expanded.

TRBV6-6,.,TRBJ1-2,.,CASSDWDAAKGRNTF,TGTGCCAGCAGTGACTGGGACGCGGCTAAGGGGAGGAACACCTTC
TRBV6-6,.,TRBJ2-7,TRBD1,CASIGDSSYEQYF,TGTGCCAGCATCGGGGACAGCTCCTACGAGCAGTACTTC
TRBV7-9,.,TRBJ1-5,.,CASSPSGEGQPQHF,TGTGCCAGCAGCCCTTCGGGGGAGGGGCAGCCCCAGCATTTT
TRBV9,.,TRBJ1-2,.,CASSLGRTGGYTF,TGTGCCAGCAGTCTCGGACGCACGGGAGGCTACACCTTC
TRBV6-1,.,TRBJ2-7,.,CASRGELGTPYEQYF,TGTGCCAGCAGGGGAGAACTCGGGACTCCCTACGAGCAGTACTTC
TRBV19,.,TRBJ2-2,TRBD2,CASSMALASGRRRTGELFF,TGTGCCAGTAGTATGGCTTTGGCTAGCGGGAGGCGAAGGACCGGGGAGCTGTTTTTT
TRBV6-1,.,TRBJ2-6,.,CASSETWTLDSGANVLTF,TGTGCCAGCAGTGAAACCTGGACACTTGACTCTGGGGCCAACGTCCTGACTTTC
TRBV6-1,.,TRBJ1-1,.,CASSEVPINTEAFF,TGTGCCAGCAGTGAAGTACCTATCAACACTGAAGCTTTCTTT
TRBV9,.,TRBJ1-2,TRBD1,CASSAGGTGFNGYTF,TGTGCCAGCAGCGCTGGGGGGACAGGGTTTAATGGCTACACCTTC
TRBV28,.,TRBJ1-5,TRBD1,CASSFGTGSGRHSNQPQHF,TGTGCCAGCAGTTTCGGGACAGGGTCAGGCCGGCATAGCAATCAGCCCCAGCATTTT
TRBV18,.,TRBJ2-7,TRBD1,CASSPRDSTYEQYF,TGTGCCAGCTCACCCCGGGACAGCACCTACGAGCAGTACTTC
TRBV4-1,.,TRBJ1-2,.,CASSQPPRGANYGYTF,TGCGCCAGCAGCCAACCCCCCAGAGGAGCTAACTATGGCTACACCTTC
TRBV19,few,TRBJ1-5,.,CASSIGSRGGNQPQHF,TGTGCCAGTAGTATAGGTTCCCGGGGGGGCAATCAGCCCCAGCATTTT
TRBV7-9,.,TRBJ1-2,TRBD1,CASSTQGDRVLYGYTF,TGTGCCAGCAGCACTCAGGGGGACAGGGTGCTCTACGGCTACACCTTC
TRBV6-1,.,TRBJ1-1,.,CASSEASTGNTEAFF,TGTGCCAGCAGTGAAGCGAGCACAGGGAACACTGAAGCTTTCTTT
TRBV28,.,TRBJ2-1,TRBD2,CAILPRSGGRDEQFF,TGTGCCATTTTACCGCGTTCGGGAGGGAGGGATGAGCAGTTCTTC
TRBV28,.,TRBJ1-2,.,CASSFWALNYGYTF,TGTGCCAGCAGTTTCTGGGCACTTAACTATGGCTACACCTTC
TRBV5-1,.,TRBJ2-7,.,CASSLVGSGSPYEQYF,TGCGCCAGCAGCTTGGTAGGGAGCGGGTCTCCCTACGAGCAGTACTTC
TRBV6-5,.,TRBJ1-2,.,CASTLNYGYTF,TGTGCCAGCACTTTGAACTATGGCTACACCTTC
TRBV6-4,.,TRBJ1-1,.,CASRKGRAQGEAFF,TGTGCCAGCAGGAAAGGCAGGGCCCAGGGCGAAGCTTTCTTT
TRBV5-6,.,TRBJ1-5,.,CASSLGDGYQPQHF,TGTGCCAGCAGCTTGGGCGACGGGTATCAGCCCCAGCATTTT
TRBV5-5,once,TRBJ2-7,.,CASSFSGGDSYEQYF,TGTGCCAGCAGCTTCTCTGGCGGGGATTCCTACGAGCAGTACTTC
TRBV5-8,.,TRBJ2-7,TRBD2,CASSLSGGSGSYEQYF,TGTGCCAGCAGCTTATCCGGCGGGAGCGGGTCCTACGAGCAGTACTTC
TRBV7-8,.,TRBJ1-3,TRBD1,CASSPTGGGNTIYF,TGTGCCAGCAGCCCGACAGGGGGAGGAAACACCATATATTTT
TRBV6-5,.,TRBJ1-2,.,CASSYATGRFHGYTF,TGTGCCAGCAGTTACGCGACAGGTCGTTTCCATGGCTACACCTTC
TRBV5-5,.,TRBJ2-1,.,CASSYTWGGPGEQFF,TGTGCCAGCAGCTACACGTGGGGGGGGCCGGGTGAGCAGTTCTTC
TRBV27,.,TRBJ1-1,.,CASSLIGPGGVFTEAFF,TGTGCCAGCAGCCTGATAGGTCCGGGGGGGGTGTTCACTGAAGCTTTCTTT